This T cell receptor beta chain was observed in a study of T-cell reconstitution after alpha-beta-depleted transplantation in children. The V gene's germline CDR1 is SNHLY and CDR2 FYNNEI. Trimming stripped 3 bases from V and 3 bases from J, with 5 bases between. The CDR3 has 13 amino acids. A TCRbeta library incorporating unique molecular identifiers was prepared. TCRdb fed the PCR reads into MiXCR, producing one record per CDR3 protein. Of 230,000 or so distinct CDR3 sequences in the sample, around 12% were seen once. This clonotype was seen many times. The TCR originated in a human donor who donated a stem cell graft to a child with acute lymphoblastic leukemia. The material was PBMCs from the stem cell graft donor, obtained from the stem cell graft. The rearrangement links TRBV2 to TRBJ2-2, with no clear D. The CDR3 sequence is CASSEDYTGELFF. In DNA, the CDR3 is TGTGCCAGCAGTGAGGATTACACCGGGGAGCTGTTTTTT.